Shown below are 7 T cell receptor beta chains from a single sample sequenced in a study of blood T cell repertoires in COVID-19. The protocol was immunoSEQ multiplex PCR, while the TCRdb copy is restricted to in-frame clones and leaves out a portion. The data show approximately 130,000 clones, with around 77% seen just once and 11% held by the top ten. Material for sequencing was peripheral blood. The origin of the receptors is a human donor in a cohort sampled during active COVID-19.

The chain's CDR3 is CSVTGTSGRSYEQYF. The CDR3 DNA is TGCAGCGTGACTGGGACTAGCGGGAGGTCCTACGAGCAGTACTTC. The rearrangement uses TRBV29-1 and TRBJ2-7; 15 bases agree with TRBD2. V lost 6 bases to trimming and J lost 1 base; unmatched junction nucleotides: 4. Looked up from germline, CDR1 is SQVTM and CDR2 is ANQGSEA. This CDR3 region has 15 residues.

The chain has TRBV6-5 and TRBJ2-7; 7 bases are shared with TRBD2. V shed 8 bases, J shed 2 bases, and the junction held 12 bases outside the gene matches. In germline, CDR1 is MNHEY, CDR2 SVGAGI. The CDR3 is 15 amino acids. The CDR3 sequence is CASSIRGSGPYEQYF. CDR3 in DNA: TGTGCCAGCTCGATTCGGGGTAGCGGGCCCTACGAGCAGTACTTC.

The gene calls are TRBV19 and TRBJ1-5; D is uncertain. Trimming left V 3 bases short and J 0 bases short, with 9 bases between. CDR1 LNHDA and CDR2 SQIVND come from the germline V gene (reference sequence). CDR3 size: 15 residues. The CDR3 DNA sequence: TGTGCCAGTAGTATGGGCAGGATTAGCAATCAGCCCCAGCATTTT. It specifies CASSMGRISNQPQHF. The variable domain in full, with the rest retrieved from reference TRBV19 and TRBJ1-5, is DGGITQSPKYLFRKEGQNVTLSCEQNLNHDAMYWYRQDPGQGLRLIYYSQIVNDFQKGDIAEGYSVSREKKESFPLTVTSAQKNPTAFYLCASSMGRISNQPQHFGDGTRLSIL.

The chain couples TRBV4-1 to TRBJ2-1, with TRBD1 as a possible D gene (6 bases). The CDR3 loop spans 16 amino acids. Per germline, CDR1 MGHRA and CDR2 YSYEKL. Trimming shortened V by 4 bases and J by 2 bases, and 15 bases separated the two germline ends. The CDR3 bases are TGCGCCAGCAGCCGCCTAACTGGGGGCACCTACAATGAGCAGTTCTTC. This codes for CASSRLTGGTYNEQFF.

This rearrangement joins TRBV6-2 or TRBV6-3 to TRBJ1-5, with 7 bases that match TRBD1. Germline V CDR1 and CDR2: MNHEY, SVGEGT. This CDR3 has 19 residues. With 2 bases clipped from V and 0 bases from J, the junction kept 13 bases outside the gene matches. The CDR3 region has the DNA TGTGCCAGCAGTTACGTACGCGGGGACAGCCTATATAGCAATCAGCCCCAGCATTTT. This translates into CASSYVRGDSLYSNQPQHF.

The V call is TRBV18, the J call TRBJ2-7; TRBD1 matches at 7 bases. The V segment lost 3 bases and the J segment 7 bases; nucleotides outside the gene matches: 9. Germline CDR1 and CDR2: KGHSH and LQKENI. This CDR3 contains 14 residues. Here the CDR3 reads CASSPPGQSMEQYF. CDR3 nucleotides: TGTGCCAGCTCACCGCCGGGACAGAGCATGGAGCAGTACTTC.

The chain couples TRBV24-1 to TRBJ1-2; TRBD1 matches 7 bases. This CDR3 is built from 14 residues. With 3 bases clipped from V and 2 bases from J, the junction kept 2 bases outside the gene matches. Germline V gene data show CDR1 as KGHDR and CDR2 as SFDVKD. CDR3 protein: CATSDPGQNYGYTF. The DNA for the CDR3 is TGTGCCACCAGTGATCCGGGACAGAACTATGGCTACACCTTC.